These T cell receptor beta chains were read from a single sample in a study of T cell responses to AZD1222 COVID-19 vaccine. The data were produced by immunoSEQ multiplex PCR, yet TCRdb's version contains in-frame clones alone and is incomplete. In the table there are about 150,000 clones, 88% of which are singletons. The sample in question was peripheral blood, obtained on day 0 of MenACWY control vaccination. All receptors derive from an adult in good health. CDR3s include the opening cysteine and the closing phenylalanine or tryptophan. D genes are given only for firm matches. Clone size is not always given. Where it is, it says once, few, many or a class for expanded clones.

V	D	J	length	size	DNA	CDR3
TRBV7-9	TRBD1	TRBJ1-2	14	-	TGTGCCAGCAGCTTACTTACAGGGGGCCCTGGCTACACCTTC	CASSLLTGGPGYTF
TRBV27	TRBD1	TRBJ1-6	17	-	TGTGCCAGCAGTGTGGACAGGAGGAGCTCCTATAATTCACCCCTCCACTTT	CASSVDRRSSYNSPLHF
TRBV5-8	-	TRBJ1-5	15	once	TGTGCCAGCAGCTTGGGTACGGATAGCAATCAGCCCCAGCATTTT	CASSLGTDSNQPQHF
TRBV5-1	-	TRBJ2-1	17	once	TGCGCCAGCAGCCGACTGGCGATTACGGGCTCCTACAATGAGCAGTTCTTC	CASSRLAITGSYNEQFF
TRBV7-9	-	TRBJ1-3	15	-	TGTGCCAGCAGCTTACCACCAGGGGCCGGAAACACCATATATTTT	CASSLPPGAGNTIYF
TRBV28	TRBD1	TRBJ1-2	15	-	TGTGCCAGCAGTAACCAAGGGACAGGGGCCCGGGGCTACACCTTC	CASSNQGTGARGYTF
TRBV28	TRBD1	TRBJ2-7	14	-	TGTGCCAGCAGAGGACAGGCCCGCTCCTACGAGCAGTACTTC	CASRGQARSYEQYF
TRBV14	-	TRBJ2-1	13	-	TGTGCCAGCAGCCCCCGGCTAGTGGGTGAGCAGTTCTTC	CASSPRLVGEQFF
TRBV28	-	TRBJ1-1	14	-	TGTGCCAGCAGTTTAGGGGTGGTGAACACTGAAGCTTTCTTT	CASSLGVVNTEAFF
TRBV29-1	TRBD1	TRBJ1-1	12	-	TGCAGCGTCTGGGACAGAGGAACTGAAGCTTTCTTT	CSVWDRGTEAFF
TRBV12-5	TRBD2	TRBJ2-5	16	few	TGTGCTAGTGGTTCCGGGACTAGCGGGAGTGGAGAGACCCAGTACTTC	CASGSGTSGSGETQYF
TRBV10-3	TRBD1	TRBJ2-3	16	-	TGTGCCATCAGTGGGCTTTCACCCTCAGGGGGAAATACGCAGTATTTT	CAISGLSPSGGNTQYF
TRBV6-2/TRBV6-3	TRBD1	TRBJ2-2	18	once	TGTGCCAGCAGTTACCGGATCCCCGGGACAGGATACACCGGGGAGCTGTTTTTT	CASSYRIPGTGYTGELFF
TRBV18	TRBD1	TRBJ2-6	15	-	TGTGCCAGCTCGCGACAGGGAGCCGGGGCCAACGTCCTGACTTTC	CASSRQGAGANVLTF
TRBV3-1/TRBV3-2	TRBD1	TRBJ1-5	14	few	TGTGCCAGCAGCACCGACAGGGGGCGTCAGCCCCAGCATTTT	CASSTDRGRQPQHF
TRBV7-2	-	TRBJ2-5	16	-	TGTGCCAGCAGCCCACGGGGTTCTAGAGGCATCGAGACCCAGTACTTC	CASSPRGSRGIETQYF
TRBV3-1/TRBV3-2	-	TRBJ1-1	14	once	TGTGCCAGCAGCCAAGATTTCAGGGGCACTGAAGCTTTCTTT	CASSQDFRGTEAFF
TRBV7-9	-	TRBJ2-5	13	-	TGTGCCAGCAGCCCGCCCGGGGAAGAGACCCAGTACTTC	CASSPPGEETQYF
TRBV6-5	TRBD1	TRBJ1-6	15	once	TGTGCCAGCAGGGACAGGGGCGTAGGTAATTCACCCCTCCACTTT	CASRDRGVGNSPLHF
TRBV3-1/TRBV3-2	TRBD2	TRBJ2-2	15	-	TGTGCCAGCAGCTTCGGGGGGGGCGACACCGGGGAGCTGTTTTTT	CASSFGGGDTGELFF
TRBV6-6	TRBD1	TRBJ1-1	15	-	TGTGCCAGCAGTCGATCGACAGGGAAGAACACTGAAGCTTTCTTT	CASSRSTGKNTEAFF
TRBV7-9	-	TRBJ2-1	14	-	TGTGCCAGCAGCTTAGTCTTAAGGGGCAATGAGCAGTTCTTC	CASSLVLRGNEQFF
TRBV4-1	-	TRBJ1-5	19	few	TGCGCCAGCAGCCAAGTCCGGAGCTTCGGGGGCTGGAGCAATCAGCCCCAGCATTTT	CASSQVRSFGGWSNQPQHF
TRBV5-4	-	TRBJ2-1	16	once	TGTGCCAGCAGCTTGGGGGGCGGGGTCTCCTACAATGAGCAGTTCTTC	CASSLGGGVSYNEQFF
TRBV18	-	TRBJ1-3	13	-	TGTGCCAGCTCACACAGCTCTGGAAACACCATATATTTT	CASSHSSGNTIYF
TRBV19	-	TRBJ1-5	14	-	TGTGCCAGTAGCCCAGGGGCGGGCAATCAGCCCCAGCATTTT	CASSPGAGNQPQHF
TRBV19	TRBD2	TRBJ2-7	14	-	TGTGCCAGTAGTCCCCGGGGGGACTCCTACGAGCAGTACTTC	CASSPRGDSYEQYF
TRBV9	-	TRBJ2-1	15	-	TGTGCCAGCAGCTCCACGGCCACCCGTCGCAATGAGCAGTTCTTC	CASSSTATRRNEQFF
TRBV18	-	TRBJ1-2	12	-	TGTGCCAGCTCATCCGGGATCTATGGCTACACCTTC	CASSSGIYGYTF
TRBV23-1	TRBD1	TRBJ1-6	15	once	TGCGCCAGCAGCGAAACCGGGACAGGCCTTTCACCCCTCCACTTT	CASSETGTGLSPLHF
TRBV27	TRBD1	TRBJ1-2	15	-	TGTGCCAGCAGTGCACGGACAGGGGAAGGGATAGGCTACACCTTC	CASSARTGEGIGYTF
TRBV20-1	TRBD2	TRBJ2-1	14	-	TGCAGTGCTAGTGTGGCGGGAGGAGACAATGAGCAGTTCTTC	CSASVAGGDNEQFF
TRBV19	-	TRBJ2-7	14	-	TGTGCCAGTCATCCTCAGGGAAATTTGGACGAGCAGTACTTC	CASHPQGNLDEQYF